The 18 T cell receptor beta chains given below trace back to one sample, sequenced in a study of blood T cell repertoires in COVID-19 (TCRdb year 2020). Libraries came from the immunoSEQ multiplex PCR assay. In its TCRdb copy, this immuneACCESS table keeps in-frame sequences only and misses some clones. Where compared with another copy, unresolved V genes explain less than half of these, and the others have no known cause. This sample comprises approximately 300,000 clones, roughly nine tenths of them detected only once. About 2% of the sample is held by the ten biggest clonotypes. The sequenced sample was peripheral blood. The receptor set was obtained from a man between 18 and 29 years old with active or convalescent COVID-19.

The chain links TRBV21-1 to TRBJ1-1; the table names TRBD1, a call not compared with the DNA. TRBV21-1 is a documented pseudogene. CDR3 size: 13 residues. Here the CDR3 reads CASSKRKDIEAFF. The CDR3 bases are TGTGCCAGCAGCAAAAGGAAGGACATTGAAGCTTTCTTT.

This chain connects TRBV27 to TRBJ2-2, with a weak D call TRBD1 (6 bases). This CDR3 is built from 17 residues. Germline V gene lookup returns CDR1 MNHEY and CDR2 SMNVEV (reference sequence). Between the trimmed V and J ends, which lost 3 bases and 1 base, there was a span of 15 bases. The CDR3 protein is CASSFFFGQMNTGELFF. The CDR3 DNA is TGTGCCAGCAGTTTTTTTTTCGGACAGATGAACACCGGGGAGCTGTTTTTT.

This chain joins TRBV2 and TRBJ1-5, with TRBD1 as a possible D gene (6 bases). The V gene lost 5 bases and the J gene lost 0 bases, with 17 bases spanning the gap. Germline V gene sequence: CDR1 SNHLY, CDR2 FYNNEI. The CDR3 has 17 residues. For the CDR3, the DNA is TGTGCCAGCAGTCAGGTTCGGACAGCCGTTAGCAATCAGCCCCAGCATTTT. Encoded protein: CASSQVRTAVSNQPQHF.

The chain employs TRBV7-8 and TRBJ2-1, with a possible D match to TRBD1 (6 bases). CDR1 SGHVS and CDR2 FQNEAQ come from the germline V gene. The CDR3 runs 13 residues. Trimming cost V 5 bases and J 7 bases, with 12 bases left between them. The CDR3 loop reads CASSKGRGNEQFF. CDR3 in DNA: TGTGCCAGCAGCAAAGGTAGGGGGAATGAGCAGTTCTTC.

V is TRBV27 and J is TRBJ1-1, with D unresolved. The CDR3 is made up of 11 amino acids. The germline gives CDR1 MNHEY, CDR2 SMNVEV (reference sequence). Trimming stripped 7 bases from V and 1 base from J, with 4 bases between. The CDR3: CASIRNTEAFF. The DNA for the CDR3 is TGTGCCAGCATTAGGAACACTGAAGCTTTCTTT.

The chain couples TRBV6-4 to TRBJ2-1; 12 bases align to TRBD2. Germline lookup yields CDR1 MRHNA and CDR2 SNTAGT. J lost 7 bases, V lost 2 bases, and 6 bases had no gene match. CDR3 length: 16 amino acids. The DNA of the CDR3 is TGTGCCAGCAGTGACGATGTCACTAGCGGGGGGAATGAGCAGTTCTTC. It translates to CASSDDVTSGGNEQFF.

J is TRBJ2-7 and V is TRBV5-1; TRBD1 might be the D (5 bases). V was shortened by 4 bases and J by 5 bases, with 19 bases between the two germline ends. The length of the CDR3 is 15 residues. Germline V gene sequence: CDR1 SGHRS, CDR2 YFSETQ. CDR3 DNA: TGCGCCAGCAGCCCCGGACACGGCTCAGGGAACGAGCAGTACTTC. Protein: CASSPGHGSGNEQYF.

V is TRBV19 and J is TRBJ1-2; D perhaps matches TRBD1 (6 bases). Germline lookup yields CDR1 LNHDA and CDR2 SQIVND (reference sequence). This CDR3 is built from 13 residues. The V end was cut by 3 bases, the J end by 2 bases, with 7 bases between. The CDR3 is CASSMTGNYGYTF. CDR3 nucleotide sequence: TGTGCCAGTAGTATGACAGGAAACTATGGCTACACCTTC. Combining the CDR3 with reference TRBV19 and TRBJ1-2 gives the whole variable domain DGGITQSPKYLFRKEGQNVTLSCEQNLNHDAMYWYRQDPGQGLRLIYYSQIVNDFQKGDIAEGYSVSREKKESFPLTVTSAQKNPTAFYLCASSMTGNYGYTFGSGTRLTVV.

The V gene is TRBV14, the J gene TRBJ2-7; TRBD2 matches at 10 bases. The CDR3 covers 14 residues. CDR1 and CDR2 from the germline V gene are SGHDN and FVKESK. The ends lost 4 bases at V and 4 bases at J; junction bases unmatched: 4. In nucleotides, the CDR3 is TGTGCCAGCAGCCGTACTAGCGGGAAATACGAGCAGTACTTC. As protein: CASSRTSGKYEQYF.

Only one count was recorded for this clone. The gene calls are TRBV7-6 and TRBJ2-1; 11 positions agree with TRBD2. This CDR3 is 15 amino acids long. Germline lookup yields CDR1 SGHVS and CDR2 FNYEAQ. The J segment lost 8 bases and the V segment lost 7 bases, leaving 10 bases of the junction unmatched. CDR3 loop: CASTLGTSGWDEQFF. DNA for the CDR3: TGTGCCAGCACCCTCGGGACTAGCGGCTGGGATGAGCAGTTCTTC.

The CDR3 DNA sequence: TGTGCCAGCAGTTTATCATTTCGCGGGGGGAAGAAGGAGCAGTTCTTC. Translation: CASSLSFRGGKKEQFF. The chain recombines TRBV28 with TRBJ2-1; TRBD2 agrees at 8 bases. Germline CDR1 and CDR2: MDHEN and SYDVKM. J lost 10 bases, V lost 1 base, and 12 bases had no gene match. This CDR3 has 16 amino acids.

The chain employs TRBV19 and TRBJ1-1, with unresolved D. Germline CDR1 LNHDA, CDR2 SQIVND (reference sequence). Trimming took 2 bases from V and 3 from J, leaving 7 bases between them. The CDR3 contains 13 residues. Here the CDR3 DNA reads TGTGCCAGTAGTATATTTAGTGACACTGAAGCTTTCTTT. Translating it yields CASSIFSDTEAFF.

The chain is built from TRBV3-1 (or the pseudogene TRBV3-2) and TRBJ2-7; D possibly corresponds to TRBD2 (7 bases). The germline gives CDR1 LGHDT, CDR2 YNNKEL (reference sequence). V was clipped by 9 bases and J by 2 bases, with 20 bases between them. The CDR3 loop spans 15 amino acids. The CDR3 sequence: CARWGGASAAYEQYF. The CDR3 DNA reads as TGTGCCAGGTGGGGGGGCGCCTCGGCCGCCTACGAGCAGTACTTC.

The chain combines TRBV5-5 with TRBJ2-5, with 11 bases that match TRBD2. The ends lost 1 base at V and 4 bases at J; junction bases unmatched: 6. Germline V CDR1 and CDR2: SGHKS, YYEKEE (reference sequence). The CDR3 spans 16 residues. The CDR3 reads CASSLMLAGGGETQYF. The CDR3 nucleotides are TGTGCCAGCAGCTTGATGCTAGCGGGAGGAGGAGAGACCCAGTACTTC.

V is TRBV27 and J is TRBJ1-5, with TRBD1 as a possible D gene (5 bases). V was shortened by 2 bases and J by 2 bases, with 10 bases between the two germline ends. Germline values: CDR1 MNHEY, CDR2 SMNVEV (reference sequence). There are 15 residues in the CDR3. The CDR3 region is CASSLDGGGNQPQHF. For the CDR3, the DNA is TGTGCCAGCAGTTTAGATGGAGGGGGCAATCAGCCCCAGCATTTT.

The CDR3 nucleotides are TGTGCCAGCAGTTTACACGGCCTTACAGGGTTTGGCTACACCTTC. Translating it yields CASSLHGLTGFGYTF. V is TRBV27 and J is TRBJ1-2; a weak D match, TRBD1 (6 bases). Germline V gene sequence: CDR1 MNHEY, CDR2 SMNVEV (reference sequence). The CDR3 sequence is 15 residues long. The V gene lost 2 bases and the J gene lost 7 bases, with 17 bases spanning the gap.

V is TRBV4-1 and J is TRBJ2-5; D may be TRBD1 (5 bases). The V gene lost 1 base and the J gene lost 5 bases, with 14 bases spanning the gap. CDR3 length: 15 residues. Looked up from germline, CDR1 is MGHRA and CDR2 is YSYEKL. The DNA for the CDR3 is TGCGCCAGCAGCCAAGTCTCAGGGTATGACGAGACCCAGTACTTC. Residues: CASSQVSGYDETQYF.

The chain carries TRBV9 and TRBJ2-7, with 10 bases fitting TRBD2. In germline, CDR1 is SGDLS, CDR2 YYNGEE. The CDR3 length is 15 residues. V lost 3 bases and J lost 3; bases outside the gene matches: 6. CDR3 residues: CASSASSGSHYEQYF. Written as DNA, the CDR3 is TGTGCCAGCAGCGCATCTAGCGGGAGTCACTACGAGCAGTACTTC.